This is a list of T cell receptor beta chains from one sample in a study of T cell responses to AZD1222 COVID-19 vaccine. TCRdb keeps only in-frame clones here, not all; method: immunoSEQ multiplex PCR. The data contain some 140,000 clones, roughly 90% of them seen just once; the ten biggest clones take up around 3%. Material: peripheral blood, obtained on day 0 of AZD1222 vaccination. Receptor source: an adult in good health. CDR3s include the opening cysteine and the closing phenylalanine or tryptophan. The order of the fields is J gene, V gene, clone size, CDR3 protein. Not every row has a clone size; where given, it reads once, few, many or a size class.

J: TRBJ2-6; V: TRBV27; size: once; CDR3: CASMGALGANVLTF
J: TRBJ2-2; V: TRBV6-2/TRBV6-3; size: -; CDR3: CASSQHSAGELFF
J: TRBJ2-3; V: TRBV28; size: -; CDR3: CASSPRGGGGTDTQYF
J: TRBJ2-1; V: TRBV9; size: -; CDR3: CASSVAGGRGSSYNEQFF
J: TRBJ1-4; V: TRBV30; size: -; CDR3: CAWSVLVEEKLFF
J: TRBJ1-2; V: TRBV29-1; size: -; CDR3: CSVHGTLYGYTF
J: TRBJ1-1; V: TRBV5-4; size: few; CDR3: CASSADSSGDTEAFF
J: TRBJ1-2; V: TRBV7-3; size: once; CDR3: CASSLTDVLGGYTF
J: TRBJ1-4; V: TRBV3-1/TRBV3-2; size: -; CDR3: CASSQGLGTGHEKLFF
J: TRBJ2-1; V: TRBV6-6; size: -; CDR3: CASTQGGYNEQFF
J: TRBJ2-3; V: TRBV6-4; size: -; CDR3: CASSAGGQGADTQYF
J: TRBJ2-7; V: TRBV11-3; size: -; CDR3: CASSLDAPPGTTYEQYF
J: TRBJ2-7; V: TRBV5-1; size: -; CDR3: CASSLHGTEEQYF
J: TRBJ1-5; V: TRBV7-2; size: -; CDR3: CASSQYNQPQHF
J: TRBJ1-1; V: TRBV19; size: -; CDR3: CASSPLTVNTEAFF
J: TRBJ2-7; V: TRBV5-1; size: -; CDR3: CASSLKTSEQYF
J: TRBJ1-5; V: TRBV15; size: -; CDR3: CATNAGGGQPQHF
J: TRBJ2-1; V: TRBV19; size: -; CDR3: CASRLAGTSTGEQFF
J: TRBJ1-4; V: TRBV7-9; size: -; CDR3: CASSSPRDRVGEKLFF
J: TRBJ1-2; V: TRBV7-9; size: -; CDR3: CASSLGGHYGYTF
J: TRBJ2-1; V: TRBV4-2; size: -; CDR3: CASSGVSGNEQFF
J: TRBJ2-7; V: TRBV15; size: -; CDR3: CATSRRRQGPYHEQYF
J: TRBJ1-2; V: TRBV5-4; size: -; CDR3: CASSLGGAWIESGYGYTF
J: TRBJ1-4; V: TRBV9; size: -; CDR3: CASSGGSSNEKLFF
J: TRBJ1-4; V: TRBV6-1; size: -; CDR3: CASSEGQGVNEKLFF
J: TRBJ2-7; V: TRBV19; size: once; CDR3: CASGLAGGGEQYF
J: TRBJ1-1; V: TRBV9; size: -; CDR3: CASSVGGTTEAFF
J: TRBJ1-1; V: TRBV9; size: once; CDR3: CASSQQGAVGEAFF
J: TRBJ1-4; V: TRBV2; size: once; CDR3: CASSTTGGVEKLFF
J: TRBJ1-2; V: TRBV4-3; size: few; CDR3: CASSQDRAVYYGYTF
J: TRBJ2-1; V: TRBV2; size: -; CDR3: CASDYMSVENEQFF
J: TRBJ1-5; V: TRBV7-2; size: -; CDR3: CASSRTGFQPQHF
J: TRBJ2-3; V: TRBV2; size: -; CDR3: CASRAGGTDTQYF
J: TRBJ2-3; V: TRBV6-4; size: -; CDR3: CASSGGASSDTQYF
J: TRBJ1-5; V: TRBV28; size: -; CDR3: CASKNLGGSNQPQHF
J: TRBJ2-7; V: TRBV6-5; size: -; CDR3: CASETGHSYEQYF
J: TRBJ2-1; V: TRBV6-2/TRBV6-3; size: -; CDR3: CASSHGRESAFRFYNEQFF
J: TRBJ1-1; V: TRBV4-1; size: -; CDR3: CASSQDRVVTEAFF